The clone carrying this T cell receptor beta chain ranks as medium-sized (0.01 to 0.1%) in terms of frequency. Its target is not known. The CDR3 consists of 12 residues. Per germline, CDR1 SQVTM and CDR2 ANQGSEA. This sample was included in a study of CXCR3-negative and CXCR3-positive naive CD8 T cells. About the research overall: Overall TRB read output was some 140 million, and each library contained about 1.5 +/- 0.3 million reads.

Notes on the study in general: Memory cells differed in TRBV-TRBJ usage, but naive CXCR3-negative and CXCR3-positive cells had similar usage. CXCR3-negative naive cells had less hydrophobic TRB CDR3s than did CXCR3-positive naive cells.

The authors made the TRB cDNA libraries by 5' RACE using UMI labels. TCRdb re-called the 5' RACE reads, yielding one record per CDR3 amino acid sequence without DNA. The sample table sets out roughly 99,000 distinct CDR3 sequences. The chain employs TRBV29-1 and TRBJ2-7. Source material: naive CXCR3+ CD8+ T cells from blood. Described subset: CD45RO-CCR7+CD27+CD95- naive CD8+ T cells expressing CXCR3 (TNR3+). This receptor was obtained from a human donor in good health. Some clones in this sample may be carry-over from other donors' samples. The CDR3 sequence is CSVEGRPYEQYF.